This note documents a single T cell receptor beta chain sequence. These data originate in a study of blood T cell repertoires in COVID-19. On the study more broadly: Spain, Italy and the United States supplied samples that represented acute and convalescent COVID-19. PBMCs, B-cell-depleted T cells, or T cells provided the cDNA or gDNA that made up the material.

Original processing notes: Estimates of nucleated cell counts were drawn from the amplification of reference gene primers. The table came from immunoSEQ multiplex PCR; TCRdb's copy has only in-frame clones and leaves some out. The V and J calls and clone size were taken over from that table, and D and trimming were inferred from the DNA. The sample contains about 180,000 clones, roughly nine tenths of which appear only once. The sequenced material came from peripheral blood. The receptor was derived from a man in his 70s with active or convalescent COVID-19.

In DNA form, the CDR3 reads TGTGCCAGCAGCTTAGAGTTTCTAACTTCACCCCTCCACTTT. It specifies CASSLEFLTSPLHF. The chain uses TRBV11-2 and TRBJ1-6; no clear D. This CDR3 has 14 residues. The V and J ends lost 0 bases and 9 bases respectively, with 9 bases between them. Germline loops: CDR1 SGHAT, CDR2 FQNNGV.